Shown below are 23 T cell receptor beta chains from a single sample sequenced in a study of blood T cell repertoires in COVID-19 (dated by TCRdb to about 2020). Libraries were made using the immunoSEQ multiplex PCR assay. What TCRdb holds here is the immuneACCESS table cut down to in-frame rearrangements. Part of the clones is not present; checked against another copy, under half of the missing clones reflect an unresolved V gene, and the others are unexplained. This sample holds roughly 200,000 clones; roughly 88% were observed only once. The ten largest clones take up 4.5% to 7% of the sample. Material: PBMCs or T cells enriched from blood (not recorded which). These receptors were taken from a man aged 35-49 years with acute COVID-19.

This clone occurred once. The chain links TRBV9 to TRBJ2-1; no firm D call. The germline gives CDR1 SGDLS, CDR2 YYNGEE. The CDR3 is 14 amino acids. Trimming removed 2 bases from V and 6 bases from J, with 12 bases in between. In DNA form, the CDR3 reads TGTGCCAGCAGCGTCCGGGTCTCGGTCAATGAGCAGTTCTTC. Amino acid sequence: CASSVRVSVNEQFF.

The CDR3 region is CAWSRGSHEQYF. Here the CDR3 DNA reads TGTGCCTGGAGTCGCGGGAGCCACGAGCAGTACTTC. The V and J genes are TRBV30 and TRBJ2-7; 7 bases match TRBD2. There are 12 residues in the CDR3. Trimming took 2 bases from V and 5 from J; bases not matched to a gene: 3. Germline V CDR1 and CDR2: GTSNPN, SVGIG (reference sequence).

The chain combines TRBV28 with TRBJ2-7, with TRBD2 identical over 9 bases. The germline V gene has CDR1 MDHEN and CDR2 SYDVKM. The CDR3 covers 14 residues. The J segment lost 4 bases and the V segment lost 7 bases, leaving 8 bases of the junction unmatched. The CDR3 region is CASMLSSGIYEQYF. CDR3 bases: TGTGCCAGCATGTTGTCTAGCGGGATATACGAGCAGTACTTC.

This clone has just a few counts. This chain connects TRBV28 to TRBJ2-7; 7 bases agree with TRBD2. Germline CDR1 is MDHEN and CDR2 is SYDVKM. The CDR3 extends over 13 amino acids. V shed 7 bases, J shed 0 bases, and the junction held 3 bases outside the gene matches. The CDR3 reads CASIGRSSYEQYF. In DNA form, the CDR3 reads TGTGCCAGCATCGGGAGGAGCTCCTACGAGCAGTACTTC. Combining the CDR3 with reference TRBV28 and TRBJ2-7 gives the whole variable domain DVKVTQSSRYLVKRTGEKVFLECVQDMDHENMFWYRQDPGLGLRLIYFSYDVKMKEKGDIPEGYSVSREKKERFSLILESASTNQTSMYLCASIGRSSYEQYFGPGTRLTVT.

This chain joins TRBV9 and TRBJ1-6; D unclear. CDR1 is SGDLS and CDR2 is YYNGEE in the germline V gene. The V end lost 3 bases, the J end lost 8 bases, and 15 bases lay between the germline ends. The CDR3 covers 15 residues. The CDR3 here is CASSGRTSGDSPLHF. The CDR3 DNA is TGTGCCAGCAGCGGGAGGACGTCTGGGGATTCACCCCTCCACTTT.

The chain joins TRBV2 to TRBJ1-4; the D gene is possibly TRBD1 (6 bases). CDR1 and CDR2 from the germline V gene are SNHLY and FYNNEI. Trimming shortened V by 6 bases and J by 8 bases, and 13 bases separated the two germline ends. The CDR3 loop spans 13 amino acids. In DNA, the CDR3 is TGTGCCAGCAGGGACAGCCGAAGCGAAAAACTGTTTTTT. It yields the protein CASRDSRSEKLFF. The full variable domain, in which reference TRBV2 and TRBJ1-4 provide the parts outside the CDR3, is EPEVTQTPSHQVTQMGQEVILRCVPISNHLYFYWYRQILGQKVEFLVSFYNNEISEKSEIFDDQFSVERPDGSNFTLKIRSTKLEDSAMYFCASRDSRSEKLFFGSGTQLSVL.

This sequence joins TRBV2 and TRBJ1-5; 7 bases are shared with TRBD1. The V gene's germline CDR1 is SNHLY and CDR2 FYNNEI. The CDR3 length is 14 residues. V was clipped by 6 bases and J by 6 bases; unmatched bases: 8. The CDR3 reads CASRGRGAPQPQHF. Here the CDR3 DNA reads TGTGCCAGCAGGGGCAGGGGGGCCCCTCAGCCCCAGCATTTT.

The rearrangement links TRBV12-5 to TRBJ1-1; 10 bases line up with TRBD1. Germline V gives CDR1 LGHNT, CDR2 FRNRAP. Trimming at V came to 1 base and at J to 4 bases, leaving 6 bases not matched to a gene. The CDR3 has 16 amino acids. In DNA, the CDR3 is TGTGCTAGTGGTTTGGGGGACAGGGGAGGTCCCACTGAAGCTTTCTTT. Translated, it gives CASGLGDRGGPTEAFF.

The J gene is TRBJ2-1, the V gene TRBV16; 8 positions match TRBD2. V shed 2 bases, J shed 2 bases, and the junction held 14 bases outside the gene matches. Germline V CDR1 and CDR2: KGHSY, FQNENV. The CDR3 contains 19 residues. The DNA of the CDR3 is TGTGCCAGCAGCCAAGGTGTCGACGGGACTAGATTTACCTACAATGAGCAGTTCTTC. Translating it yields CASSQGVDGTRFTYNEQFF.

The V and J genes are TRBV10-3 and TRBJ1-1; possibly TRBD1 for D (5 bases). CDR3 size: 13 residues. Trimming pared 2 bases from V and 6 bases from J, leaving 10 bases between. Looked up from germline, CDR1 is ENHRY and CDR2 is SYGVKD. CDR3 in DNA: TGTGCCATCAGTGAGGTAAGGGGCGCTGAAGCTTTCTTT. It translates to CAISEVRGAEAFF.

The chain couples TRBV12-5 to TRBJ2-1; 7 bases agree with TRBD2. The CDR3 spans 14 residues. Trimming at V came to 6 bases and at J to 4 bases, leaving 6 bases not matched to a gene. In germline, CDR1 is LGHNT, CDR2 FRNRAP. The CDR3 loop reads CASGTAGDYNEQFF. Here the CDR3 DNA reads TGTGCTAGTGGGACCGCGGGAGATTACAATGAGCAGTTCTTC.

The V call is TRBV18, the J call TRBJ1-4; 10 bases align to TRBD1. The germline gives CDR1 KGHSH, CDR2 LQKENI. The CDR3 runs 15 residues. The J segment lost 8 bases and the V segment lost 6 bases, leaving 9 bases of the junction unmatched. The CDR3 DNA reads TGTGCCAGCTCCCGACAGGGGGCGGATAGAGAAAAACTGTTTTTT. This translates into CASSRQGADREKLFF.

The chain has TRBV2 and TRBJ2-1; tentative D call: TRBD1 (5 bases). This CDR3 contains 15 residues. Trimming removed 5 bases at V and 2 bases at J, with 13 bases between. CDR1 SNHLY and CDR2 FYNNEI come from the germline V gene. CDR3 sequence reads: CASSSDSQAYNEQFF. The CDR3 region has the DNA TGTGCCAGCAGTTCAGACAGCCAGGCCTACAATGAGCAGTTCTTC.

The chain recombines TRBV3-1 (or the pseudogene TRBV3-2) with TRBJ2-3; 8 positions match TRBD1. Germline CDR1 and CDR2: LGHDT and YNNKEL (reference sequence). V lost 9 bases and J lost 6; bases outside the gene matches: 14. The CDR3 is made up of 15 amino acids. CDR3 loop: CASSLAGQVTDTQYF. The CDR3 DNA sequence: TGTGCCAGTTCGCTGGCGGGACAGGTTACGGATACGCAGTATTTT.

The rearrangement links TRBV15 to TRBJ1-2; 10 nucleotides match TRBD1. Trimming removed 3 bases from V and 6 bases from J; junction bases left unmatched: 10. The CDR3 contains 16 residues. Germline lookup yields CDR1 LNHNV and CDR2 YYDKDF (reference sequence). CDR3 DNA: TGTGCCACCAGCAGGGGGAGGGACAGGGGCGAAGATGGCTACACCTTC. It codes for CATSRGRDRGEDGYTF.

This chain connects TRBV28 to TRBJ1-1; D may be TRBD1 (6 bases). The germline V and J ends were trimmed by 0 bases and 6 bases, with 11 bases remaining between them. Germline-derived CDR1 and CDR2 are MDHEN and SYDVKM. This CDR3 has 14 amino acids. This CDR3 reads CASSLWGARAEAFF. CDR3 nucleotides: TGTGCCAGCAGTTTATGGGGGGCAAGGGCTGAAGCTTTCTTT.

This chain uses TRBV5-4 with TRBJ1-2, with TRBD1 matching over 7 bases. The V gene end was trimmed by 0 bases and the J gene end by 8 bases; junction bases not matched to a gene: 10. The CDR3 is 15 residues long. CDR1 is SGHNT, CDR2 YYREEE, per germline (reference sequence). This CDR3 is CASSLDGRQGEGYTF. In DNA, the CDR3 is TGTGCCAGCAGCTTGGATGGGCGGCAGGGGGAAGGCTACACCTTC. Variable domain in full (rest from reference TRBV5-4 and TRBJ1-2): ETGVTQSPTHLIKTRGQQVTLRCSSQSGHNTVSWYQQALGQGPQFIFQYYREEENGRGNFPPRFSGLQFPNYSSELNVNALELDDSALYLCASSLDGRQGEGYTFGSGTRLTVV.

The chain joins TRBV9 to TRBJ1-5; D is unresolved. This CDR3 spans 13 amino acids. V was cut by 0 bases and J by 7 bases, with 8 bases left in between. Germline V gives CDR1 SGDLS, CDR2 YYNGEE. CDR3 amino acids: CASSVGELQPQHF. CDR3 nucleotide sequence: TGTGCCAGCAGCGTAGGCGAATTGCAGCCCCAGCATTTT.

In DNA form, the CDR3 reads TGCGCCAGCAGCTTGGCTAGCGGTGGCACAGATACGCAGTATTTT. This encodes CASSLASGGTDTQYF. V and J are TRBV5-1 and TRBJ2-3, with 7 bases that match TRBD2. Germline V gene sequence: CDR1 SGHRS, CDR2 YFSETQ. CDR3 size: 15 residues. J was trimmed by 1 base and V by 0 bases; bases with no gene match: 2. The full variable domain, rest sourced from reference TRBV5-1 and TRBJ2-3, is KAGVTQTPRYLIKTRGQQVTLSCSPISGHRSVSWYQQTPGQGLQFLFEYFSETQRNKGNFPGRFSGRQFSNSRSEMNVSTLELGDSALYLCASSLASGGTDTQYFGPGTRLTVL.

This rearrangement joins TRBV9 to TRBJ1-5; 11 positions agree with TRBD1. Germline assignment: CDR1 SGDLS and CDR2 YYNGEE. V lost 4 bases, J lost 5 bases, and 8 bases stayed unmatched. This CDR3 is 16 amino acids long. The CDR3 here is CASSPGQGARDQPQHF. The CDR3, as DNA: TGTGCCAGCAGCCCAGGACAGGGGGCGAGGGATCAGCCCCAGCATTTT.

This clone was detected once. The chain joins TRBV28 to TRBJ2-1; D possibly corresponds to TRBD1 (5 bases). V lost 5 bases and J 7 bases, leaving 15 bases between the germline ends. The CDR3 length is 14 residues. Germline V gene data show CDR1 as MDHEN and CDR2 as SYDVKM. The CDR3 reads CASSLSTDRNEQFF. As DNA, the CDR3 is TGTGCCAGCAGTCTCTCGACAGATAGGAATGAGCAGTTCTTC.

The rearrangement links TRBV5-4 to TRBJ2-2; 11 positions match TRBD2. Germline CDR1 reads SGHNT; CDR2 reads YYREEE (reference sequence). With 3 bases clipped from V and 1 base from J, the junction kept 2 bases outside the gene matches. The CDR3 is made up of 16 amino acids. In DNA form, the CDR3 reads TGTGCCAGCAGCTCCGGACTAGCGGGGAACACCGGGGAGCTGTTTTTT. This gives the protein CASSSGLAGNTGELFF.

V is TRBV3-1 (or the pseudogene TRBV3-2) and J is TRBJ1-6; D unresolved. CDR3 length equals 16 residues. V gave up 4 bases and J gave up 0 bases, with 10 bases separating them. In germline, CDR1 is LGHDT, CDR2 YNNKEL (reference sequence). The CDR3 DNA follows: TGTGCCAGCAGCCCCACGGTTTACTCCTATAATTCACCCCTCCACTTT. Encoded protein: CASSPTVYSYNSPLHF.